The rows below give T cell receptor beta chains drawn from one sample of a study of shared clonotypes between healthy human individuals. Clones were sequenced by immunoSEQ multiplex PCR, and TCRdb holds only the in-frame ones, with some missing. This table holds 600,000 to 700,000 clones, around three quarters found once. The sample taken for sequencing was memory CD4+ T cells sorted from blood. The receptors derive from a woman in her twenties or thirties in good health. CDR3s include the opening cysteine and the closing phenylalanine or tryptophan. The D gene is left open where the match is weak. A clone size is listed for some rows: how often the clone was seen (once, few, many), or a class if it is expanded.

v_call: TRBV2; j_call: TRBJ2-7; clone_size: NA; d_call: TRBD1; cdr3_aa: CASKPTGNSYEQYF; cdr3_nt: TGTGCCAGCAAGCCGACAGGGAACTCCTACGAGCAGTACTTC
v_call: TRBV7-9; j_call: TRBJ1-1; clone_size: few; d_call: TRBD1; cdr3_aa: CASSLRQGAYTEAFF; cdr3_nt: TGTGCCAGCAGCTTAAGACAGGGGGCGTACACTGAAGCTTTCTTT
v_call: TRBV5-1; j_call: TRBJ2-2; clone_size: once; d_call: TRBD1; cdr3_aa: CASSGGTVTGELFF; cdr3_nt: TGCGCCAGCAGCGGTGGGACAGTCACCGGGGAGCTGTTTTTT
v_call: TRBV11-2; j_call: TRBJ2-2; clone_size: few; d_call: TRBD2; cdr3_aa: CASSLLAGASGELFF; cdr3_nt: TGTGCCAGCAGCTTACTCGCGGGAGCGTCCGGGGAGCTGTTTTTT
v_call: TRBV5-1; j_call: TRBJ1-1; clone_size: few; d_call: NA; cdr3_aa: CASSPGVYGAFF; cdr3_nt: TGCGCCAGCAGCCCGGGGGTCTACGGGGCTTTCTTT
v_call: TRBV28; j_call: TRBJ2-2; clone_size: NA; d_call: TRBD1; cdr3_aa: CASRTGVHTGELFF; cdr3_nt: TGTGCCAGCAGAACAGGGGTGCACACCGGGGAGCTGTTTTTT
v_call: TRBV12-5; j_call: TRBJ2-1; clone_size: NA; d_call: TRBD1; cdr3_aa: CASGLGQGANEQFF; cdr3_nt: TGTGCTAGTGGTTTGGGACAGGGGGCGAATGAGCAGTTCTTC
v_call: TRBV19; j_call: TRBJ1-1; clone_size: NA; d_call: NA; cdr3_aa: CASMKRDDMNTEAFF; cdr3_nt: TGTGCCAGTATGAAAAGAGACGACATGAACACTGAAGCTTTCTTT
v_call: TRBV9; j_call: TRBJ2-4; clone_size: NA; d_call: NA; cdr3_aa: CASSPRTDGGGAQYF; cdr3_nt: TGTGCCAGCAGCCCAAGGACGGATGGTGGAGGGGCCCAGTACTTC
v_call: TRBV7-9; j_call: TRBJ2-7; clone_size: few; d_call: NA; cdr3_aa: CASSPMGRSYEQYF; cdr3_nt: TGTGCCAGCAGCCCTATGGGCAGATCCTACGAGCAGTACTTC
v_call: TRBV7-2; j_call: TRBJ1-5; clone_size: NA; d_call: NA; cdr3_aa: CASSPRGGRRDQPQHF; cdr3_nt: TGTGCCAGCAGCCCAAGGGGGGGGCGGCGGGATCAGCCCCAGCATTTT
v_call: TRBV25-1; j_call: TRBJ1-5; clone_size: NA; d_call: NA; cdr3_aa: CATSCQPQHF; cdr3_nt: TGTGCCACCTCGTGTCAGCCCCAGCATTTT
v_call: TRBV9; j_call: TRBJ1-2; clone_size: NA; d_call: NA; cdr3_aa: CASSGGVEGYTF; cdr3_nt: TGTGCCAGCAGCGGAGGGGTGGAAGGCTACACCTTC
v_call: TRBV9; j_call: TRBJ2-5; clone_size: NA; d_call: TRBD1; cdr3_aa: CASSADRGQETQYF; cdr3_nt: TGTGCCAGCAGCGCAGACAGGGGCCAAGAGACCCAGTACTTC
v_call: TRBV2; j_call: TRBJ2-3; clone_size: once; d_call: TRBD2; cdr3_aa: CASNAGGGTDTQYF; cdr3_nt: TGTGCCAGCAATGCGGGAGGAGGCACAGATACGCAGTATTTT
v_call: TRBV25-1; j_call: TRBJ1-4; clone_size: NA; d_call: NA; cdr3_aa: CASSGGRGNEKLFF; cdr3_nt: TGTGCCAGCAGTGGGGGTAGGGGCAATGAAAAACTGTTTTTT
v_call: TRBV7-6; j_call: TRBJ2-1; clone_size: NA; d_call: TRBD1; cdr3_aa: CASSHYRGLSIEQFF; cdr3_nt: TGTGCCAGCAGCCATTACAGGGGGCTTAGCATTGAGCAGTTCTTC
v_call: TRBV19; j_call: TRBJ2-3; clone_size: NA; d_call: TRBD1; cdr3_aa: CASTGTGDSTQYF; cdr3_nt: TGTGCCAGTACTGGGACAGGGGACTCTACGCAGTATTTT
v_call: TRBV15; j_call: TRBJ2-7; clone_size: once; d_call: TRBD1; cdr3_aa: CATSRPPGGLGLYEQYF; cdr3_nt: TGTGCCACCAGCAGACCTCCAGGGGGCTTAGGGCTTTACGAGCAGTACTTC
v_call: TRBV4-1; j_call: TRBJ2-1; clone_size: NA; d_call: TRBD2; cdr3_aa: CASSRGLAGGYNEQFF; cdr3_nt: TGCGCCAGCAGTCGCGGACTAGCGGGAGGATACAATGAGCAGTTCTTC
v_call: TRBV7-9; j_call: TRBJ1-4; clone_size: NA; d_call: TRBD1; cdr3_aa: CASRLTGGKGEKLFF; cdr3_nt: TGTGCCAGCAGGCTAACAGGGGGCAAGGGTGAAAAACTGTTTTTT
v_call: TRBV6-4; j_call: TRBJ2-7; clone_size: NA; d_call: NA; cdr3_aa: CASSDRIKDSSYEQYF; cdr3_nt: TGTGCCAGCAGTGATCGAATCAAAGACAGCTCCTACGAGCAGTACTTC
v_call: TRBV7-2; j_call: TRBJ2-1; clone_size: NA; d_call: TRBD2; cdr3_aa: CASSLVGAGGAPTQFF; cdr3_nt: TGTGCCAGCAGCTTAGTCGGGGCGGGAGGGGCACCTACACAGTTCTTC
v_call: TRBV5-1; j_call: TRBJ2-2; clone_size: NA; d_call: TRBD2; cdr3_aa: CASSLPGLATDFNTGELFF; cdr3_nt: TGCGCCAGCAGCTTACCGGGACTAGCGACCGATTTTAACACCGGGGAGCTGTTTTTT
v_call: TRBV4-1; j_call: TRBJ2-2; clone_size: NA; d_call: TRBD2; cdr3_aa: CASSHLVTSGATGELFF; cdr3_nt: TGCGCCAGCAGTCATCTCGTTACTAGCGGGGCTACCGGGGAGCTGTTTTTT
v_call: TRBV19; j_call: TRBJ2-7; clone_size: NA; d_call: NA; cdr3_aa: CASSGGKGVTYEQYF; cdr3_nt: TGTGCCAGTAGTGGGGGAAAGGGAGTGACCTACGAGCAGTACTTC
v_call: TRBV6-1; j_call: TRBJ2-5; clone_size: few; d_call: TRBD2; cdr3_aa: CASTGREGETQYF; cdr3_nt: TGTGCCAGCACGGGCCGGGAGGGAGAGACCCAGTACTTC
v_call: TRBV5-1; j_call: TRBJ1-4; clone_size: NA; d_call: NA; cdr3_aa: CASSLEGNREKLFF; cdr3_nt: TGCGCCAGCAGCTTGGAGGGAAATAGGGAAAAACTGTTTTTT
v_call: TRBV15; j_call: TRBJ2-1; clone_size: NA; d_call: TRBD2; cdr3_aa: CATRDWTSGRYNEQFF; cdr3_nt: TGTGCCACCAGGGACTGGACTAGCGGGAGGTACAATGAGCAGTTCTTC
v_call: TRBV5-1; j_call: TRBJ2-1; clone_size: NA; d_call: TRBD2; cdr3_aa: CASSLAPGTSVGNEQFF; cdr3_nt: TGCGCCAGCAGCTTGGCTCCCGGGACTAGCGTTGGCAATGAGCAGTTCTTC
v_call: TRBV25-1; j_call: TRBJ2-3; clone_size: once; d_call: NA; cdr3_aa: CATGTPTSTDTQYF; cdr3_nt: TGTGCCACCGGGACCCCTACATCCACAGATACGCAGTATTTT
v_call: TRBV6-5; j_call: TRBJ2-7; clone_size: NA; d_call: NA; cdr3_aa: CASSPIQGSYEQYF; cdr3_nt: TGTGCCAGCAGCCCTATACAGGGAAGTTACGAGCAGTACTTC
v_call: TRBV28; j_call: TRBJ1-1; clone_size: once; d_call: NA; cdr3_aa: CASSFRVTTEAFF; cdr3_nt: TGTGCCAGCAGTTTCCGGGTAACGACTGAAGCTTTCTTT
v_call: TRBV10-3; j_call: TRBJ2-7; clone_size: NA; d_call: TRBD2; cdr3_aa: CATGGQASGVEQYF; cdr3_nt: TGTGCCACGGGGGGGCAGGCAAGTGGCGTCGAGCAGTACTTC
v_call: TRBV11-1; j_call: TRBJ2-2; clone_size: NA; d_call: NA; cdr3_aa: CASSPERVTGELFF; cdr3_nt: TGTGCCAGCAGCCCCGAGAGGGTCACCGGGGAGCTGTTTTTT
v_call: TRBV5-1; j_call: TRBJ2-5; clone_size: NA; d_call: TRBD1; cdr3_aa: CASSSGQGGQETQYF; cdr3_nt: TGCGCCAGCAGCTCGGGACAGGGGGGACAAGAGACCCAGTACTTC
v_call: TRBV7-2; j_call: TRBJ2-2; clone_size: NA; d_call: NA; cdr3_aa: CASSLAPPGELFF; cdr3_nt: TGTGCCAGCAGCTTAGCACCCCCCGGGGAGCTGTTTTTT
v_call: TRBV30; j_call: TRBJ1-1; clone_size: NA; d_call: NA; cdr3_aa: CAWEPSFNTEAFF; cdr3_nt: TGTGCCTGGGAACCCTCTTTCAACACTGAAGCTTTCTTT
v_call: TRBV7-3; j_call: TRBJ2-2; clone_size: NA; d_call: NA; cdr3_aa: CASSLTGARDPSNTGELFF; cdr3_nt: TGTGCCAGCAGCTTAACCGGGGCTCGGGACCCGTCCAACACCGGGGAGCTGTTTTTT
v_call: TRBV6-6; j_call: TRBJ2-7; clone_size: NA; d_call: NA; cdr3_aa: CASSPQDSSYEQYF; cdr3_nt: TGTGCCAGCAGCCCTCAAGACAGCTCCTACGAGCAGTACTTC
v_call: TRBV30; j_call: TRBJ1-1; clone_size: NA; d_call: NA; cdr3_aa: CAWAEGWATEAFF; cdr3_nt: TGTGCCTGGGCCGAGGGTTGGGCCACTGAAGCTTTCTTT
v_call: TRBV5-1; j_call: TRBJ1-1; clone_size: NA; d_call: NA; cdr3_aa: CASSTPGRGNTEAFF; cdr3_nt: TGCGCCAGCAGCACCCCAGGTAGAGGGAACACTGAAGCTTTCTTT
v_call: TRBV30; j_call: TRBJ1-3; clone_size: NA; d_call: NA; cdr3_aa: CASRGPGNTIYF; cdr3_nt: TGTGCCTCCCGGGGGCCTGGAAACACCATATATTTT
v_call: TRBV18; j_call: TRBJ2-7; clone_size: few; d_call: NA; cdr3_aa: CASSRNREAYEQYF; cdr3_nt: TGTGCCAGCTCACGTAATAGGGAGGCCTACGAGCAGTACTTC
v_call: TRBV6-1; j_call: TRBJ2-7; clone_size: NA; d_call: NA; cdr3_aa: CAVQRSYEQYF; cdr3_nt: TGTGCCGTCCAAAGATCCTACGAGCAGTACTTC
v_call: TRBV28; j_call: TRBJ2-7; clone_size: NA; d_call: NA; cdr3_aa: CASSLFGYEQYF; cdr3_nt: TGTGCCAGCAGTTTATTTGGCTACGAGCAGTACTTC
v_call: TRBV7-9; j_call: TRBJ1-2; clone_size: NA; d_call: TRBD1; cdr3_aa: CASSYGQGGTNYGYTF; cdr3_nt: TGTGCCAGCAGCTACGGACAGGGGGGCACCAACTATGGCTACACCTTC
v_call: TRBV5-6; j_call: TRBJ1-5; clone_size: NA; d_call: NA; cdr3_aa: CASSGGRYQPQHF; cdr3_nt: TGTGCCAGCAGCGGCGGGCGGTATCAGCCCCAGCATTTT
v_call: TRBV28; j_call: TRBJ2-7; clone_size: NA; d_call: NA; cdr3_aa: CASSLRDGTYEQYF; cdr3_nt: TGTGCCAGCAGTTTACGTGACGGAACCTACGAGCAGTACTTC
v_call: TRBV4-1; j_call: TRBJ2-1; clone_size: NA; d_call: TRBD2; cdr3_aa: CASSQVGGGSSYNEQFF; cdr3_nt: TGCGCCAGCAGCCAAGTCGGCGGGGGTAGCTCCTACAATGAGCAGTTCTTC